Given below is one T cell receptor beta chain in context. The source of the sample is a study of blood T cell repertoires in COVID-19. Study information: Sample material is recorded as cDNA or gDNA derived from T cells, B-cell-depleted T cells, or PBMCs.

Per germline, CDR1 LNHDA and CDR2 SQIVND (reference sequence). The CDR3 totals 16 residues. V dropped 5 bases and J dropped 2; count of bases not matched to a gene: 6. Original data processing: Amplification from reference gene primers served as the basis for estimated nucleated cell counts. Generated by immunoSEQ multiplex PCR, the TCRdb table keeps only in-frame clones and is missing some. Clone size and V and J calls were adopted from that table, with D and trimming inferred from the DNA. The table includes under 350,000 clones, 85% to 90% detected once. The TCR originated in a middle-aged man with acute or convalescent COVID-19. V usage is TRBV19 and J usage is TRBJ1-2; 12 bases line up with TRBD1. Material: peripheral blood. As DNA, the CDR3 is TGTGCCAGTAGTCAAGGGACAGGGGGCCCCAACTATGGCTACACCTTC. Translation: CASSQGTGGPNYGYTF.